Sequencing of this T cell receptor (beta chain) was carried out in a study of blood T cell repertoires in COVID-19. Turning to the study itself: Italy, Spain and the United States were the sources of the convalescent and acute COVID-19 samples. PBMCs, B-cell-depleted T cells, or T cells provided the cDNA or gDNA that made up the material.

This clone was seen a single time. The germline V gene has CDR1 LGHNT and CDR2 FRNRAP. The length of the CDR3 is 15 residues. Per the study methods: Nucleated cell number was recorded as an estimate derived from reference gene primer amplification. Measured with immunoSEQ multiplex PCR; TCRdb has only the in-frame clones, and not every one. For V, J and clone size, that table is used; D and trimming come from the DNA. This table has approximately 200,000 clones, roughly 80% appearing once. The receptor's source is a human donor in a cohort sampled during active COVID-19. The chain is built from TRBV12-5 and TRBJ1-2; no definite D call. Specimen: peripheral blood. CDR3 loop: CPFRASSPFNYGYTF. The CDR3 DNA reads TGTCCCTTTAGAGCCTCTTCCCCTTTCAACTATGGCTACACCTTC.